A selection of T cell receptor beta chains follows, all from one sample in a study of esophageal squamous cell carcinoma under preoperative chemotherapy. TCRdb recomputed calls from the PCR reads with MiXCR, one row per CDR3 protein. The profile covers roughly 30,000 distinct CDR3 sequences, with approximately 51% appearing a single time and roughly 24% taken by the ten largest. This specimen was acquired from a patient given preoperative chemotherapy. The receptors come from a human donor with esophageal squamous cell carcinoma. The donor label of this sample is uncertain. The CDR3 runs from the conserved cysteine through the conserved F or W. The order of the fields is J gene, clone size, D gene, V gene, CDR3 DNA, CDR3 protein. The D gene is left open where the match is weak. The size field is filled for only some rows; it gives once, few, many or a size class.

J: TRBJ2-3
size: .
D: TRBD2
V: TRBV11-3
DNA: TGTGCCAGCAGCTTCCGGGCGGGAGGTACAGATACGCAGTATTTT
CDR3: CASSFRAGGTDTQYF

J: TRBJ1-1
size: .
D: .
V: TRBV12-3/TRBV12-4
DNA: TGTGCCAGCAGGGGGCTGATGAACACTGAAGCTTTCTTT
CDR3: CASRGLMNTEAFF

J: TRBJ1-2
size: many
D: .
V: TRBV6-5
DNA: TGTGCCAGCAGTTACTCCACACCGACCGGCTACACCTTC
CDR3: CASSYSTPTGYTF

J: TRBJ1-4
size: .
D: TRBD1
V: TRBV7-7
DNA: TGTGCCAGCAGCCAGGGGGCCGGTGAAAAACTGTTTTTT
CDR3: CASSQGAGEKLFF

J: TRBJ2-7
size: .
D: .
V: TRBV19
DNA: TGTGCCAGTAGTATAGGGGAGTCCGAGCAGTACTTC
CDR3: CASSIGESEQYF

J: TRBJ2-7
size: many
D: .
V: TRBV7-6
DNA: TGTGCCAGCAGCTTAAACGCGGGGGCGAGGTACGAGCAGTACTTC
CDR3: CASSLNAGARYEQYF

J: TRBJ2-2
size: .
D: TRBD1
V: TRBV6-1
DNA: TGTGCCAGCAAGGGACAGACGAACACCGATGCGCTGTTTTTT
CDR3: CASKGQTNTDALFF

J: TRBJ2-3
size: .
D: .
V: TRBV12-3/TRBV12-4
DNA: TGTGCCAGCAGTACCACGGGCGTGGGCACCACAGATACTCAGTATTTT
CDR3: CASSTTGVGTTDTQYF

J: TRBJ2-3
size: .
D: .
V: TRBV24-1
DNA: TGTGCCACCAGTGATTCGACCCGAGGCACAGATACGCAGTATTTT
CDR3: CATSDSTRGTDTQYF

J: TRBJ2-1
size: few
D: .
V: TRBV7-8
DNA: TGTGCCAGCAGCAGCAGACCCTCTGGTAATGAGCAGTTCTTC
CDR3: CASSSRPSGNEQFF

J: TRBJ2-5
size: .
D: .
V: TRBV12-3/TRBV12-4
DNA: TGTGCCAGCAGTCGACGGACGGCCCCCTACCAAGAGACCCAGTACTTC
CDR3: CASSRRTAPYQETQYF

J: TRBJ2-3
size: once
D: TRBD2
V: TRBV7-6
DNA: TGTGCCAGCAGCTTAGTTATTAGCGGGGGGGTGAACACAGATGCGCTGTATTTT
CDR3: CASSLVISGGVNTDALYF

J: TRBJ2-2
size: .
D: .
V: TRBV6-1
DNA: TGTGCCAGCAGCTTTTTTTGGACAGCAAGCCGGGAGCTGTTTTTT
CDR3: CASSFFWTASRELFF

J: TRBJ1-2
size: .
D: .
V: TRBV6-4
DNA: TGTGCCAGCAGACTAGGGGGAAGGAATGGCTACACCTTC
CDR3: CASRLGGRNGYTF

J: TRBJ2-3
size: few
D: .
V: TRBV6-1
DNA: TGTGCCAGCAGGCCGGGGCGAGCCGTCGATACGCAGTATTTT
CDR3: CASRPGRAVDTQYF

J: TRBJ2-5
size: .
D: TRBD2
V: TRBV6-2/TRBV6-3
DNA: TGTGCCAGCAGCGGAGGTAGCGGGGGGATAGCGACCCAGCTTTTC
CDR3: CASSGGSGGIATQLF

J: TRBJ1-6
size: .
D: TRBD1
V: TRBV4-1
DNA: TGCGCCAGCAGCCAATCCGCGGGACAGGGGGCGCAAAATTCACCCCTCCACTTT
CDR3: CASSQSAGQGAQNSPLHF

J: TRBJ1-2
size: .
D: .
V: TRBV7-9
DNA: TGTGCCAGCAGCTTAGTGGGAAACTATGGCTACACCTTC
CDR3: CASSLVGNYGYTF

J: TRBJ2-3
size: .
D: .
V: TRBV10-3
DNA: TGTGCCATGAGGAGGTGGACCAAAAACATTCAGTATTTT
CDR3: CAMRRWTKNIQYF

J: TRBJ2-1
size: many
D: TRBD2
V: TRBV7-2
DNA: TGTGCCAGCAGCTTAGGATGGGATCTAACGGGAGGAAGGAACAATGAGCAGTTCTTC
CDR3: CASSLGWDLTGGRNNEQFF

J: TRBJ2-1
size: medium-sized
D: TRBD1
V: TRBV6-6
DNA: TGTGCCAGCAGTAGTCGACAGGGGGGAAGCGGGCAGTTCTTC
CDR3: CASSSRQGGSGQFF

J: TRBJ2-1
size: .
D: TRBD1
V: TRBV12-3/TRBV12-4
DNA: TGTGCCAGCAGCCTTTCCCCAGGGGGCCAATACGAGCAGTTCTTC
CDR3: CASSLSPGGQYEQFF

J: TRBJ2-3
size: many
D: TRBD2
V: TRBV7-3
DNA: TGTGCCAGCAGCTCAGGACTAGCGGGCGTAGATACGCAGTATTTT
CDR3: CASSSGLAGVDTQYF

J: TRBJ1-3
size: .
D: .
V: TRBV6-5
DNA: TGTGCCAGCAGTTACTCGAGAGGAATCTCCGGAAACACCATATATTTT
CDR3: CASSYSRGISGNTIYF

J: TRBJ2-7
size: .
D: .
V: TRBV6-1
DNA: TGTGCCAGCAGCCTCGGGAACACCTACGAGCAGTACTTC
CDR3: CASSLGNTYEQYF

J: TRBJ2-7
size: many
D: .
V: TRBV11-2
DNA: TGTGCCAGCAGCTCGGGACTCTACGAGCAGTACTTC
CDR3: CASSSGLYEQYF

J: TRBJ2-1
size: many
D: .
V: TRBV12-3/TRBV12-4
DNA: TGTGCCAGCAGTTACGACTCGAGCTCCTACAATGAGCAGTTCTTC
CDR3: CASSYDSSSYNEQFF

J: TRBJ2-7
size: .
D: TRBD2
V: TRBV11-1
DNA: TGTGCCAGCAGCACCCTGGGCACCGGGGGGGGGGCCGGAGATACGCAGTACTTC
CDR3: CASSTLGTGGGAGDTQYF

J: TRBJ2-4
size: .
D: TRBD2
V: TRBV7-3
DNA: TGTGCCGGCAGCTTCGGGCTCGGGGGGGAAGACATCCAGTACTTC
CDR3: CAGSFGLGGEDIQYF

J: TRBJ2-1
size: many
D: TRBD2
V: TRBV12-3/TRBV12-4
DNA: TGTGCCAGCAGTTTAGGGCTAGCGGGGCTAAGGGACGCTGAGCAGTTCTTC
CDR3: CASSLGLAGLRDAEQFF

J: TRBJ2-1
size: .
D: .
V: TRBV6-1
DNA: TGTGCCAGCAGTAAACGAGCCCTCGGGGATGAGCAGTTCTTC
CDR3: CASSKRALGDEQFF

J: TRBJ2-1
size: many
D: .
V: TRBV27
DNA: TGTGCCAGCATGTTCGAGGCGGGGCCCTACAATGAGCAGTTCTTC
CDR3: CASMFEAGPYNEQFF

J: TRBJ2-5
size: many
D: TRBD2
V: TRBV7-8
DNA: TGTGCCAGCAGCGCCATATTTGCGCGGGGGGTGAATGAGCAGTACTTC
CDR3: CASSAIFARGVNEQYF

J: TRBJ2-2
size: once
D: .
V: TRBV6-1
DNA: TGTGCCAGCACCACAGAGACTCCGGTCGGCGGGGAGCTGTTTTTT
CDR3: CASTTETPVGGELFF

J: TRBJ2-6
size: many
D: .
V: TRBV6-1
DNA: TGTGCCAGTGACAGATCCGGGGCCAACGTCCTGACTTTC
CDR3: CASDRSGANVLTF

J: TRBJ2-4
size: .
D: .
V: TRBV6-1
DNA: TGTGCCAGCAGTGAAGGTGGGCTGGGAGCCACAGACATTCAGTACTTC
CDR3: CASSEGGLGATDIQYF

J: TRBJ2-7
size: .
D: .
V: TRBV6-2/TRBV6-3
DNA: TGTGCCAGCAAACTGGGGAGCTCCTACGAGCAGTACTTC
CDR3: CASKLGSSYEQYF

J: TRBJ2-6
size: .
D: .
V: TRBV18
DNA: TGTGCCAGCTCACCCCAAGTGACAAGCTCTGGGGCCAACGTCCTGACTTTC
CDR3: CASSPQVTSSGANVLTF

J: TRBJ2-1
size: medium-sized
D: TRBD2
V: TRBV6-1
DNA: TGTGCCAGCAGTGCTGTGACTAGCGGGGCTTACAATGAGCAGTTCTTC
CDR3: CASSAVTSGAYNEQFF

J: TRBJ1-1
size: .
D: .
V: TRBV6-1
DNA: TGTGCCAGCTTTTCCCGAGGGGGAAACACTGAAGCTTTCTTT
CDR3: CASFSRGGNTEAFF